Shown below are 10 T cell receptor beta chains from a single sample sequenced in a study of post-analysis software for immune sequencing data. What these receptors recognize is not known. TCR beta libraries were prepared from cDNA with unique molecular identifiers. TCRdb passed the PCR reads through MiXCR, listing each CDR3 protein once. The sample has 400,000 to 500,000 distinct CDR3 sequences, approximately 39% seen once. Study findings and constraints: Compared with controls, patients had more of about 5 TRBV segments, including TRBV5-6, TRBV5-1 and TRBV20-1.

The source material was blood. These receptors were taken from a girl aged 2 to 10 with multiple sclerosis.

The chain employs TRBV20-1 and TRBJ2-1, with 7 bases matching TRBD2. V trimming: 3 bases; J trimming: 0 bases; junction bases outside the gene matches: 8. The CDR3 has 16 amino acids. Germline CDR1 DFQATT, CDR2 SNEGSKA (reference sequence). CDR3: CSARTLAGASYNEQFF. CDR3 nucleotide sequence: TGCAGTGCTAGGACCTTAGCGGGCGCCTCCTACAATGAGCAGTTCTTC.

The chain uses TRBV28 and TRBJ2-7, with D possibly TRBD2 on 6 matching bases. The CDR3 runs 13 residues. V shed 8 bases and J shed 2 bases, with 13 bases lying between them. Germline loops: CDR1 MDHEN, CDR2 SYDVKM. The CDR3 DNA reads TGTGCCAGCGGTCGACTAGTCCCCTACGAGCAGTACTTC. Protein: CASGRLVPYEQYF.

V is TRBV19 and J is TRBJ1-4; maybe TRBD1 (5 bases). V lost 5 bases and J 7 bases, leaving 11 bases between the germline ends. Germline CDR1 and CDR2: LNHDA and SQIVND (reference sequence). The CDR3 contains 13 residues. The CDR3: CASSGRESEKLFF. CDR3 in DNA: TGTGCCAGTAGTGGCAGGGAAAGTGAAAAACTGTTTTTT.

In the case of this clonotype: A much larger clone is a single base away; this may be a read error. This sequence joins TRBV29-1 and TRBJ1-1, with D maybe TRBD1 (5 bases). Per germline, CDR1 SQVTM and CDR2 ANQGSEA. The CDR3 runs 11 residues. The chain's CDR3 is CSARQNTVAFF. The CDR3 nucleotides are TGCAGCGCGCGACAGAACACTGTAGCTTTCTTT. The whole variable domain, filled in from reference TRBV29-1 and TRBJ1-1, reads SAVISQKPSRDICQRGTSLTIQCQVDSQVTMMFWYRQQPGQSLTLIATANQGSEATYESGFVIDKFPISRPNLTFSTLTVSNMSPEDSSIYLCSARQNTVAFFGQGTRLTVV.

The chain links TRBV7-2 to TRBJ2-2, with TRBD2 matching over 8 bases. V was pared by 7 bases and J by 2 bases, with 6 bases of the junction left unmatched. The germline gives CDR1 SGHTA, CDR2 FQGNSA. This CDR3 comprises 15 residues. The CDR3 spells CASKRGGPNTGELFF. Written as DNA, the CDR3 is TGTGCCAGCAAACGGGGGGGCCCTAACACCGGGGAGCTGTTTTTT.

The chain combines TRBV7-3 with TRBJ2-3; D may be TRBD1 or TRBD2 (5 bases each). Trimming pared 5 bases from V and 6 bases from J, leaving 18 bases between. CDR3 length equals 15 residues. CDR1 is SGHTA, CDR2 FQGTGA, per germline. For the CDR3, the DNA is TGTGCCAGCAGCGCAAGTCGGGACCTTCCCGATACGCAGTATTTT. It is translated as CASSASRDLPDTQYF.

The genes are TRBV11-2 and TRBJ2-5, with TRBD2 matching 12 bases. The CDR3 runs to 17 residues. Germline-derived CDR1 and CDR2 are SGHAT and FQNNGV. The ends lost 1 base at V and 1 base at J; junction bases unmatched: 4. As DNA, the CDR3 is TGTGCCAGCAGCTTAGGACCGGGACTAGCGGGCCAAGAGACCCAGTACTTC. This codes for CASSLGPGLAGQETQYF.

This clonotype showed up just a few times. This rearrangement joins TRBV6-2 or TRBV6-3 to TRBJ2-5; D is possibly TRBD2 (5 bases). The tail of the sequence fits TRBJ2-7 better, so the J call may be wrong. Germline values: CDR1 MNHEY, CDR2 SVGEGT. The CDR3 runs to 14 residues. CDR3: CASSYLGSPYEQYF. The CDR3 DNA reads as TGTGCCAGCAGTTACCTTGGGAGCCCATACGAGCAGTACTTC.

In this sample, this clonotype turned up a few times. CDR3 coding DNA: TGTGCCAGCAGCTCGTCAGGGATCTATGGCTACACCTTC. This translates into CASSSSGIYGYTF. The V and J genes are TRBV11-2 and TRBJ1-2; TRBD1 is a possible D gene (5 bases). Per the germline V gene, CDR1 is SGHAT and CDR2 is FQNNGV. CDR3 length equals 13 residues. Between the trimmed V and J ends, which lost 4 bases and 4 bases, there was a span of 10 bases. The full variable domain, completed using reference TRBV11-2 and TRBJ1-2, is EAGVAQSPRYKIIEKRQSVAFWCNPISGHATLYWYQQILGQGPKLLIQFQNNGVVDDSQLPKDRFSAERLKGVDSTLKIQPAKLEDSAVYLCASSSSGIYGYTFGSGTRLTVV.

This clonotype came up once. The chain is built from TRBV5-6 and TRBJ2-7; TRBD1 aligns across 10 bases. Germline V gene lookup returns CDR1 SGHDT and CDR2 YYEEEE. The V segment lost 3 bases and the J segment 4 bases; nucleotides outside the gene matches: 10. The CDR3 loop spans 16 amino acids. The CDR3 region is CASSSLFGTGDYEQYF. CDR3 DNA sequence: TGTGCCAGCAGCTCCTTATTCGGGACAGGGGATTACGAGCAGTACTTC.